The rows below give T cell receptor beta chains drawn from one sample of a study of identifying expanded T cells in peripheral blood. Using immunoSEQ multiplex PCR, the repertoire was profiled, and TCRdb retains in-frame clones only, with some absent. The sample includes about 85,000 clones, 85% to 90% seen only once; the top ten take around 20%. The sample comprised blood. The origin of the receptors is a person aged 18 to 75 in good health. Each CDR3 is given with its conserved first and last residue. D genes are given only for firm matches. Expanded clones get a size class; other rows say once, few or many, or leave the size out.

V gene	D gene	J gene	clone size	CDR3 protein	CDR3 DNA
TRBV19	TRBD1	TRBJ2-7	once	CASSISGQGTYEQYF	TGTGCCAGTAGTATCTCGGGACAGGGAACCTACGAGCAGTACTTC
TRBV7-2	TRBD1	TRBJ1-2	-	CASSFTGDEGYTF	TGTGCCAGCAGCTTCACAGGGGATGAAGGCTACACCTTC
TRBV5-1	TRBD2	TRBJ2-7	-	CASSLTSGGTSREQYF	TGCGCCAGCAGCTTAACTAGCGGGGGGACCTCACGGGAGCAGTACTTC
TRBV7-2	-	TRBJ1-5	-	CASSFRVGPQHF	TGTGCCAGCAGCTTCCGTGTTGGGCCCCAGCATTTT
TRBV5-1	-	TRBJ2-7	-	CASSSTAGGEQYF	TGCGCCAGCAGCTCCACCGCCGGCGGGGAGCAGTACTTC
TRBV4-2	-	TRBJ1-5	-	CASSPYGGGLSNQPQHF	TGTGCCAGCAGCCCCTATGGGGGGGGACTTAGCAATCAGCCCCAGCATTTT
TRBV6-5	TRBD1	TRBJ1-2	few	CASSFTNTGGYGYTF	TGTGCCAGCAGTTTCACCAATACAGGGGGCTATGGCTACACCTTC
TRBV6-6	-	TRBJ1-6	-	CASSIPGQTIYSPLHF	TGTGCCAGCAGTATTCCGGGGCAGACGATCTATTCACCCCTCCACTTT
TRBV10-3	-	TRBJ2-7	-	CAISTQGVGLSYEQYF	TGTGCCATCAGCACCCAGGGTGTGGGACTTTCCTACGAGCAGTACTTC
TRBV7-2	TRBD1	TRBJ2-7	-	CASSLAGTAQGEQYF	TGTGCCAGCAGCTTAGCAGGGACAGCCCAAGGGGAGCAGTACTTC
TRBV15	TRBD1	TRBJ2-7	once	CATSRGGMGDRSSYEQYF	TGTGCCACCAGCAGAGGGGGAATGGGGGACAGGAGCTCCTACGAGCAGTACTTC
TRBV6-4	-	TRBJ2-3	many	CASSASSTDTQYF	TGTGCCAGCAGTGCGTCTAGCACAGATACGCAGTATTTT
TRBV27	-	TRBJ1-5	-	CASSYRPGQPQHF	TGTGCCAGCAGTTACAGGCCTGGTCAGCCCCAGCATTTT